What follows describes a single T cell receptor beta chain. The sample has other DNA sequences that encode this CDR3 too. TCRdb's table, derived via immunoSEQ multiplex PCR, lists solely in-frame clones and lacks some. Of 120,000 or so clones in the sample, about 90% were seen once. The sample belongs to a study of control samples from healthy donors and cancer patients. Germline CDR1 SGHTA, CDR2 FQGNSA. V lost 2 bases to trimming and J lost 3 bases; unmatched junction nucleotides: 4. CDR3 length equals 15 residues. Sequencing input: blood. The chain joins TRBV7-2 to TRBJ1-5; the match to TRBD1 covers 7 bases. This TCR came from a man in his forties or fifties in good health. DNA of the CDR3: TGTGCCAGCAGCTTAAGCAGGGGGTACAATCAGCCCCAGCATTTT. It yields the protein CASSLSRGYNQPQHF.